This TCR beta chain was sequenced for a study of blood T cell repertoires in COVID-19. As for the study in general: Some COVID-19 samples were acute and others convalescent; all came from the United States, Italy and Spain. T cells, B-cell-depleted T cells, or PBMCs provided the cDNA or gDNA that served as material.

Germline values: CDR1 WNHNN, CDR2 SYGVQD (reference sequence). V was clipped by 2 bases and J by 5 bases; unmatched bases: 5. The CDR3 has 14 amino acids. The data were produced by immunoSEQ multiplex PCR, yet TCRdb's version contains in-frame clones alone and is incomplete. The table lists roughly 230,000 clones, roughly 86% of them singletons. This receptor was obtained from a man aged 45-60 years with acute or convalescent COVID-19. The chain uses TRBV10-1 and TRBJ2-7; 8 nucleotides agree with TRBD1. Material: peripheral blood. The CDR3 is CASSERTGSHEQYF. In nucleotides, the CDR3 is TGCGCCAGCAGTGAGCGGACAGGGAGCCACGAGCAGTACTTC.